These 3 T cell receptor beta chains were all obtained from the same sample, sequenced in a study of blood T cell repertoires in COVID-19. Sequencing was performed with immunoSEQ multiplex PCR; in TCRdb, only in-frame clones are kept and a portion is missing. Of about 190,000 clones in the sample, approximately 78% were seen once. The sample taken for sequencing was PBMCs or T cells enriched from blood (not recorded which). The receptor source for this set is a woman between 45 and 60 years old who had recovered from COVID-19.

The chain has TRBV28 and TRBJ1-2; 8 nucleotides line up with TRBD1. CDR1 is MDHEN and CDR2 is SYDVKM in the germline V gene. J gave up 8 bases and V 9 bases, and 5 bases lay outside the gene matches. The CDR3 spans 11 residues. The CDR3 region has the DNA TGTGCCAGTCAGGGGGCAAGGGGCTACACCTTC. This translates into CASQGARGYTF.

The chain has TRBV7-2 and TRBJ2-7; D call uncertain. CDR3 length: 14 amino acids. The V and J ends lost 1 base and 0 bases respectively, with 7 bases between them. Germline V lookup: CDR1 SGHTA, CDR2 FQGNSA. The CDR3 spells CASSLDPGSYEQYF. The CDR3 region has the DNA TGTGCCAGCAGCTTAGACCCGGGCTCCTACGAGCAGTACTTC.

This sequence joins TRBV18 and TRBJ1-2; 7 nucleotides agree with TRBD1. The germline CDR1 and CDR2 sequences are KGHSH and LQKENI. With 4 bases clipped from V and 1 base from J, the junction kept 6 bases outside the gene matches. This CDR3 spans 15 amino acids. CDR3 nucleotides: TGTGCCAGCTCACACGGGACAGTACTTAACTATGGCTACACCTTC. Its translation is CASSHGTVLNYGYTF.